Listed below are T cell receptor beta chains from one sample, sequenced in a study of blood T cell repertoires in COVID-19. Produced via immunoSEQ multiplex PCR; TCRdb's table is partial and in-frame only. The table shows 45,000 to 55,000 clones, with around 87% occurring only once. Material: peripheral blood. These receptors were taken from a man in his fifties with active COVID-19. Both conserved end residues are trimmed from each CDR3. The order of the fields is V gene, CDR3 length, J gene, D gene, CDR3 protein. D genes are given only for firm matches.

TRBV5-1	11	TRBJ2-3	.	ASSLAGADTQY
TRBV2	13	TRBJ2-7	.	ASISNAGSSYEQY
TRBV6-2/TRBV6-3	15	TRBJ2-3	.	ASSLSGGLAGLDTQY
TRBV11-2	13	TRBJ1-6	.	ASSLMIGSNSPLH
TRBV12-5	13	TRBJ1-6	.	ASGGTSQGNSPLH
TRBV19	12	TRBJ2-1	.	ATRSGASYNEQF
TRBV5-4	14	TRBJ2-3	TRBD2	ASSLAGGGRPDTQY
TRBV6-1	14	TRBJ1-2	.	ASSDRLGGSNYGYT
TRBV5-1	12	TRBJ2-7	TRBD2	ASSSTGTSQEQY
TRBV2	13	TRBJ2-3	TRBD2	ASSVGLANRDTQY
TRBV18	11	TRBJ1-2	.	ASSPPGVDGYT
TRBV5-1	14	TRBJ2-6	.	ASSSSPVSTGNVLT
TRBV19	11	TRBJ1-4	TRBD1	ASSWGTAEKLF
TRBV19	12	TRBJ1-5	.	ASMRGTSNQPQH
TRBV29-1	10	TRBJ2-5	.	SVVRGGETQY
TRBV6-5	12	TRBJ1-1	TRBD1	ASRGDRRNTEAF
TRBV7-3	15	TRBJ2-1	.	ASSSLEGRRSYNEQF
TRBV6-5	13	TRBJ1-1	.	ASSFRRSPNTEAF
TRBV5-8	14	TRBJ2-2	.	ASSLGQIANTGELF
TRBV4-3	13	TRBJ2-2	.	ASSQGRSLAGELF